This is a list of T cell receptor beta chains from one sample in a study of control samples from healthy donors and cancer patients. The protocol was immunoSEQ multiplex PCR, while the TCRdb copy is restricted to in-frame clones and leaves out a portion. There are about 42,000 clones in the sample; approximately 87% occur only once, and 40% to 50% lies in the top ten. Sample: blood. These receptors originate from a man in his fifties or sixties in good health. The CDR3 runs from the conserved cysteine through the conserved F or W. The D gene is left open where the match is weak. Where a row states a size, it is once, few, many or the class of an expanded clone; other rows omit it.

V	length	J	D	size	DNA	CDR3
TRBV21-1	15	TRBJ1-5	-	-	TGTGCCAGCAGCAAAGAAGGAGGGGGGGACCAGCCCCAGCATTTT	CASSKEGGGDQPQHF
TRBV5-4	15	TRBJ2-3	-	-	TGTGCCACTCACCGGCGGGGGCAGAGCACAGATACGCAGTATTTT	CATHRRGQSTDTQYF
TRBV7-3	14	TRBJ1-1	TRBD1	few	TGTGCCAGCAGCTCGACAGGGCCAAGCACTGAAGCTTTCTTT	CASSSTGPSTEAFF
TRBV5-4	12	TRBJ1-2	-	-	TGTGCCAGCAGCTTGAATCGGAATGGCTACACCTTC	CASSLNRNGYTF
TRBV5-1	16	TRBJ2-1	-	-	TGCGCCAGCAGCTTGGTTGCAGTCCAACCCTACAATGAGCAGTTCTTC	CASSLVAVQPYNEQFF
TRBV9	14	TRBJ1-2	TRBD1	-	TGTGCCAGCAGCATATCCACAACAGGGGCTGGCTACACCTTC	CASSISTTGAGYTF
TRBV25-1	12	TRBJ1-1	TRBD1	-	TGTGCCAGCAGTGCGGACAGGCAGAAAGCTTTCTTT	CASSADRQKAFF
TRBV7-2	16	TRBJ2-3	-	few	TGTGCCAGCAGCTTAGAATTACTTGATAGCACAGATACGCAGTATTTT	CASSLELLDSTDTQYF
TRBV7-2	15	TRBJ2-5	-	-	TGTGCCAGCAGCTGGGACTCGGGGCGGTCAGAGACCCAGTACTTC	CASSWDSGRSETQYF
TRBV15	18	TRBJ1-3	TRBD1	-	TGTGCCACCAGCACGCCCGCCACAGGGGGTAGGACTGGAAACACCATATATTTT	CATSTPATGGRTGNTIYF
TRBV7-9	15	TRBJ1-5	TRBD1	-	TGTGCCAGCAGCTTAGGGACAGGCGGAAATCAGCCCCAGCATTTT	CASSLGTGGNQPQHF
TRBV10-2	14	TRBJ2-7	TRBD1	-	TGCGCCAGCACATCGGGACAGGCGGCCTACGAGCAGTACTTC	CASTSGQAAYEQYF
TRBV7-9	19	TRBJ1-1	-	-	TGTGCCAGCAGCTTATCCCCCGTAAACACCGACACATTAACCACTGAAGCTTTCTTT	CASSLSPVNTDTLTTEAFF
TRBV21-1	19	TRBJ1-3	-	-	TGTGCCAGCAGCAAAGCGCTTTCAGGAGGTGGCAGCTCTGGAAACACCATATATTTT	CASSKALSGGGSSGNTIYF
TRBV4-3	16	TRBJ2-7	-	-	TGCGCCAGCAGCCACTTAGTCCCAGCTCGGGCAGGCGAGCAGTACTTC	CASSHLVPARAGEQYF
TRBV12-3/TRBV12-4	13	TRBJ1-6	-	-	TGTGCCAGCAGTTTAATAGTAAATTCACCCCTCCACTTT	CASSLIVNSPLHF
TRBV19	14	TRBJ1-1	TRBD1	-	TGTGCCAGTCATTATAACAGGGGGTGGACTGAAGCTTTCTTT	CASHYNRGWTEAFF
TRBV7-2	16	TRBJ2-2	TRBD1	-	TGTGCCAGCAGCTTAGTCGTGGGACAGGGGGCGGGGGAGCTGTTTTTT	CASSLVVGQGAGELFF
TRBV18	17	TRBJ2-1	TRBD2	-	TGTGCCAGCTCACCACCGGGCGGGAGCCAAGGCTACAATGAGCAGTTCTTC	CASSPPGGSQGYNEQFF
TRBV5-8	17	TRBJ1-1	-	-	TGTGCCAGCAGCTTGGGCTTAATATCATATCAGAACACTGAAGCTTTCTTT	CASSLGLISYQNTEAFF
TRBV19	12	TRBJ1-2	-	once	TGTGCCAGTAAGGAGACCGTTTATGGCTACACCTTC	CASKETVYGYTF
TRBV29-1	13	TRBJ1-5	-	-	TGCAGCGTGGAGGTGGGTGGCAATCAGCCCCAGCATTTT	CSVEVGGNQPQHF
TRBV30	12	TRBJ1-1	TRBD1	-	TGTGCCTGGAAGGTTGGGACAGCAGAAGCTTTCTTT	CAWKVGTAEAFF
TRBV5-1	14	TRBJ2-2	-	-	TGCGCCAGCAGCTTGCCTACGCACACCGGGGAGCTGTTTTTT	CASSLPTHTGELFF
TRBV9	14	TRBJ1-2	-	once	TGTGCCAGCAGCGTAGTAGGAGCTAACTATGGCTACACCTTC	CASSVVGANYGYTF
TRBV10-3	15	TRBJ1-2	TRBD1	-	TGTGCCATCAGTGAGTGGCAGGGGGCGCAGGGTGGCTACACCTTC	CAISEWQGAQGGYTF
TRBV28	10	TRBJ2-7	-	-	TGTGCCACGGACACCGGGGAGCAGTACTTC	CATDTGEQYF
TRBV5-4	13	TRBJ2-7	TRBD1	-	TGTGCCAGCAGCTTGGACAGGGGGTTCGAGCAGTACTTC	CASSLDRGFEQYF
TRBV5-1	14	TRBJ2-3	-	-	TGCGCCAGCAGCTTGAACAGGGCTCCGGATACGCAGTATTTT	CASSLNRAPDTQYF
TRBV7-2	14	TRBJ1-1	-	-	TGTGCCAGCAGCTTCGGAAGAACGGGCACTGAAGCTTTCTTT	CASSFGRTGTEAFF
TRBV2	14	TRBJ1-6	-	-	TGTGCCAGCAGGCCCGGATCGGGTAATTCACCCCTCCACTTT	CASRPGSGNSPLHF
TRBV24-1	14	TRBJ2-3	-	-	TGTGCCACCAGTGATTCGGACCGGCTGGAGACGCAGTATTTT	CATSDSDRLETQYF
TRBV9	17	TRBJ2-3	TRBD2	-	TGTGCCAGCAGCGTTAGCGGGGGAACCCATAGCACAGATACGCAGTATTTT	CASSVSGGTHSTDTQYF
TRBV4-1	15	TRBJ1-4	-	-	TGCGCCAGCAGCCAAGATGGGGACGGGGCCGGAAAACTGTTTTTT	CASSQDGDGAGKLFF
TRBV18	13	TRBJ1-1	TRBD1	-	TGTGCCAGCTCACCAGACAGGGACACTGAAGCTTTCTTT	CASSPDRDTEAFF
TRBV7-2	15	TRBJ1-4	TRBD1	-	TGTGCCAGCAGCTTAGGGGGGGCAGGGGGGGAAAAACTGTTTTTT	CASSLGGAGGEKLFF
TRBV10-2	14	TRBJ2-5	TRBD2	-	TGCGCCAGCAAAACCGCGGGGGTTAGGGAGACCCAGTACTTC	CASKTAGVRETQYF
TRBV27	14	TRBJ1-5	-	-	TGTGCCAGCAGTCTAAGAGGGATGGGACAGCCCCAGCATTTT	CASSLRGMGQPQHF
TRBV27	14	TRBJ2-3	-	-	TGTGCCAGCAGTAAGCGCACAGACACAGATACGCAGTATTTT	CASSKRTDTDTQYF
TRBV2	13	TRBJ1-1	-	-	TGTGCCAGCAGTGGGGGTCTTGGGACTGAAGCTTTCTTT	CASSGGLGTEAFF
TRBV2	13	TRBJ1-6	-	-	TGTGCCAGCAGACAGGGACTTAATTCACCCCTCCACTTT	CASRQGLNSPLHF
TRBV6-5	14	TRBJ1-1	-	-	TGTGCCAGCAGTTACTTGACAGCTAACACTGAAGCTTTCTTT	CASSYLTANTEAFF
TRBV7-7	16	TRBJ2-3	TRBD2	-	TGTGCTAGCAGCCTGGGGACTAGCGGGAGGGCAGATACGCAGTATTTT	CASSLGTSGRADTQYF